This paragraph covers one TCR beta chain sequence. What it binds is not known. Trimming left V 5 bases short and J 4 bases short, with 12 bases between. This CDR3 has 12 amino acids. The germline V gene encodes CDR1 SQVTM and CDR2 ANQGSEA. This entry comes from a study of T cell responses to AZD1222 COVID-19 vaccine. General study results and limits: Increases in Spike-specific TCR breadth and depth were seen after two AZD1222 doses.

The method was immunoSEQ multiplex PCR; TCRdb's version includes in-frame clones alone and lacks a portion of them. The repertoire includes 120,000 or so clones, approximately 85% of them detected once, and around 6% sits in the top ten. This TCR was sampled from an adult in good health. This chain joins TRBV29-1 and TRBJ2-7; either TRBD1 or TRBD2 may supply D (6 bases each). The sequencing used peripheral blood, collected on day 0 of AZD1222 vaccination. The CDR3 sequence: CSVSGARYEQYF. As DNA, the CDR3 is TGCAGCGTTTCGGGGGCACGGTACGAGCAGTACTTC.